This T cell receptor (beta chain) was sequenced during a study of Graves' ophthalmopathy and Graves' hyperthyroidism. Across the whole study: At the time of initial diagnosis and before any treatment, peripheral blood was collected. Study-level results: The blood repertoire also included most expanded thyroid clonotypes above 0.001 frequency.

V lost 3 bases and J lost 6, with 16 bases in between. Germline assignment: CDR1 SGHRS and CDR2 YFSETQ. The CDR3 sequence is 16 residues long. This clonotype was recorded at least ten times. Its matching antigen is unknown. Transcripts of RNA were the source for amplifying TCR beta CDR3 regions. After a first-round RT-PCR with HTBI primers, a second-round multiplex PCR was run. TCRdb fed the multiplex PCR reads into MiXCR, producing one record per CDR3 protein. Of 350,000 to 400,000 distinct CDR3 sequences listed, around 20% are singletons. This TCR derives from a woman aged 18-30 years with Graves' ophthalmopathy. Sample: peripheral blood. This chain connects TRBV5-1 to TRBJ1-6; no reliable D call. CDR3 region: CASSSSPQAFNSPLHF. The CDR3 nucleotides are TGCGCCAGCAGCTCCTCCCCGCAGGCGTTTAATTCACCCCTCCACTTT.